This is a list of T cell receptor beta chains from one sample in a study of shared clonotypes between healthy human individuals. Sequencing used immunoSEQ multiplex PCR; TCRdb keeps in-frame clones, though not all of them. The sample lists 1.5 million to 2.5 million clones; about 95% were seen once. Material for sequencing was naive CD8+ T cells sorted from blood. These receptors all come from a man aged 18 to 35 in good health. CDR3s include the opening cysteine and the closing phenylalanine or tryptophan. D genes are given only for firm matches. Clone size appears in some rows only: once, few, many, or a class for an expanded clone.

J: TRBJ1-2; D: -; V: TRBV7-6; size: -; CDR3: CASSLGVGGALGYTF; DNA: TGTGCCAGCAGCTTAGGAGTTGGGGGCGCTCTCGGCTACACCTTC
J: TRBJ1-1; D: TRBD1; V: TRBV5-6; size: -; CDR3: CASSGGQGNTEAFF; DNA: TGTGCCAGCAGCGGGGGACAGGGGAACACTGAAGCTTTCTTT
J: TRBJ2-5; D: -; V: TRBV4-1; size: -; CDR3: CASSQERGRVETQYF; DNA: TGCGCCAGCAGCCAAGAAAGGGGAAGGGTAGAGACCCAGTACTTC
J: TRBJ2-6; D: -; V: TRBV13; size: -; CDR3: CASSLTGANVLTF; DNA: TGTGCCAGCAGCTTAACTGGGGCCAACGTCCTGACTTTC
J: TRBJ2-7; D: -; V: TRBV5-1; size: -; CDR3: CASSLGGDEQYF; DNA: TGCGCCAGCAGCCTGGGGGGCGACGAGCAGTACTTC
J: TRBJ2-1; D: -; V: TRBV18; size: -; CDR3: CASSPFGRAPRNEQFF; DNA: TGTGCCAGCTCCCCCTTTGGCAGGGCGCCTAGGAATGAGCAGTTCTTC
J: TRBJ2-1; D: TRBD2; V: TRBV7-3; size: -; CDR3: CASSSSGGASYNEQFF; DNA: TGTGCCAGCAGCTCTAGCGGGGGGGCGAGCTACAATGAGCAGTTCTTC
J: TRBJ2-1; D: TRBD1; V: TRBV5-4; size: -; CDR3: CASSAPTGLSDNEQFF; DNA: TGTGCCAGCAGCGCCCCGACAGGGCTTTCCGACAATGAGCAGTTCTTC
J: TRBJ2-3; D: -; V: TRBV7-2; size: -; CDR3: CASSGALGGDTQYF; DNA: TGTGCCAGCAGCGGCGCGCTAGGGGGAGATACGCAGTATTTT
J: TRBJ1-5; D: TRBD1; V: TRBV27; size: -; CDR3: CASSFRGPHQPQHF; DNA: TGTGCCAGCAGTTTCAGGGGGCCCCACCAGCCCCAGCATTTT
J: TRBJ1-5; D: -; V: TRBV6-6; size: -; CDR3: CASSPDNYQPQHF; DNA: TGTGCCAGCAGCCCGGACAACTATCAGCCCCAGCATTTT
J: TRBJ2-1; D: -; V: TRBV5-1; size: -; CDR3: CASSLDYNAQFF; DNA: TGCGCCAGCAGCTTGGACTATAACGCGCAGTTCTTC
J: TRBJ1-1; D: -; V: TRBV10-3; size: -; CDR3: CAISEGVGQVTEAFF; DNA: TGTGCCATCAGTGAGGGGGTGGGGCAGGTCACTGAAGCTTTCTTT
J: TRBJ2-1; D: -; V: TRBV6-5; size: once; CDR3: CASSNRVDEQFF; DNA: TGTGCCAGCAGTAACAGGGTCGATGAGCAGTTCTTC
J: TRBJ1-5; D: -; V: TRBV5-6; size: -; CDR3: CASSLGVWPPQHF; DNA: TGTGCCAGCAGCTTGGGAGTGTGGCCGCCCCAGCATTTT
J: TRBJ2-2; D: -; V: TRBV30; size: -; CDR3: CAWSALNTGELFF; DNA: TGTGCCTGGTCAGCGCTGAACACCGGGGAGCTGTTTTTT
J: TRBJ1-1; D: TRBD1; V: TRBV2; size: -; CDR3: CASTYRGLSTEAFF; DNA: TGTGCCAGCACCTACAGGGGTTTATCGACTGAAGCTTTCTTT
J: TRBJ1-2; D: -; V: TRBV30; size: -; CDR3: CAWSVGGGDGYTF; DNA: TGTGCCTGGAGTGTAGGAGGGGGAGATGGCTACACCTTC
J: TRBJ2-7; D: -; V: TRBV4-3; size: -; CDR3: CASSQDRLDVTYEQYF; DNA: TGCGCCAGCAGCCAAGACAGACTGGACGTAACCTACGAGCAGTACTTC
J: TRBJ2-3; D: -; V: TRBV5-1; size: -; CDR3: CASSIPRPPTAEHSVDTQYF; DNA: TGCGCCAGCAGCATTCCTAGGCCCCCGACTGCGGAGCACAGCGTGGATACGCAGTATTTT
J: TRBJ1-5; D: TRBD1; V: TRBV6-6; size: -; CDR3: CASSLTGVGNQPQHF; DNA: TGTGCCAGCAGTCTGACAGGGGTCGGCAATCAGCCCCAGCATTTT
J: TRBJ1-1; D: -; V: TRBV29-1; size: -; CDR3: CSVLSQLGAEAFF; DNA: TGCAGCGTCCTGTCGCAGTTAGGCGCTGAAGCTTTCTTT
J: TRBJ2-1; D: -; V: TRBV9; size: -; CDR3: CASSVLLLGGEQFF; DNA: TGTGCCAGCAGCGTACTTCTCCTTGGGGGTGAGCAGTTCTTC
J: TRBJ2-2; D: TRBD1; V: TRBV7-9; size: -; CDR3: CASSPPSGTENTGELFF; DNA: TGTGCCAGCAGCCCCCCCTCCGGGACAGAAAACACCGGGGAGCTGTTTTTT
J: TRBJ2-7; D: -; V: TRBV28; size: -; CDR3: CASRESSYEQYF; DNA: TGTGCCAGCAGGGAGAGCTCCTACGAGCAGTACTTC
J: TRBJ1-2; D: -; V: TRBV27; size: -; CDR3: CASSSLGVYYGYTF; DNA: TGTGCCAGCAGTTCCCTCGGGGTCTACTATGGCTACACCTTC
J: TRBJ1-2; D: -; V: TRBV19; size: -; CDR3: CASSIGVSSNYGYTF; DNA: TGTGCCAGTAGTATTGGGGTCAGTTCTAACTATGGCTACACCTTC
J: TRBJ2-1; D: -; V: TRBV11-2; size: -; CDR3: CASSLTDNEQFF; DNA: TGTGCCAGCAGCTTAACAGACAATGAGCAGTTCTTC
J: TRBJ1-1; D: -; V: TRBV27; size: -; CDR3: CASSLTVNTEAFF; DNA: TGTGCCAGCAGTTTAACAGTGAACACTGAAGCTTTCTTT
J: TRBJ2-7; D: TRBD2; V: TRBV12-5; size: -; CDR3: CASGLIGTSGYEQYF; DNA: TGTGCTAGTGGTTTGATCGGGACTAGCGGCTACGAGCAGTACTTC
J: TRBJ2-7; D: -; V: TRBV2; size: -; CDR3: CASSEVQPYEQYF; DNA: TGTGCCAGCAGTGAAGTTCAGCCGTACGAGCAGTACTTC
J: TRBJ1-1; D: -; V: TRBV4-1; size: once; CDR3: CASSPSDTLDEAFF; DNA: TGCGCCAGCAGTCCCTCGGACACCTTGGATGAAGCTTTCTTT
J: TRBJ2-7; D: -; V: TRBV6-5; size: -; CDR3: CASSYSYQARLYEQYF; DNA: TGTGCCAGCAGTTACTCTTATCAGGCAAGGCTCTACGAGCAGTACTTC